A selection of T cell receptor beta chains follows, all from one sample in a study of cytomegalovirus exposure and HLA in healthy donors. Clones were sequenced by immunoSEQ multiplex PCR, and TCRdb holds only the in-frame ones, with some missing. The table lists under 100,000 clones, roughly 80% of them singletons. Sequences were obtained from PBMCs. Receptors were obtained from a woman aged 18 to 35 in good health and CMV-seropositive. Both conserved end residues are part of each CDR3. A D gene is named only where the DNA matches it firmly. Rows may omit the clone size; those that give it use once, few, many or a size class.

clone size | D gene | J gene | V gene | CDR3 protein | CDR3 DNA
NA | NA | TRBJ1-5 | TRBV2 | CASRLSTDYSNQPQHF | TGTGCCAGCAGGCTCTCGACCGACTATAGCAATCAGCCCCAGCATTTT
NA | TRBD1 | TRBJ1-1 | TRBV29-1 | CSGGDRNTEAFF | TGCAGCGGAGGGGACAGGAACACTGAAGCTTTCTTT
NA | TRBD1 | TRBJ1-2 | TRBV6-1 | CASRQGDGYTF | TGTGCCAGCAGGCAGGGGGATGGCTACACCTTC
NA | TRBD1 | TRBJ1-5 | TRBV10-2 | CASSPQGAGEYSNQPQHF | TGCGCCAGCAGCCCACAGGGGGCCGGGGAATATAGCAATCAGCCCCAGCATTTT
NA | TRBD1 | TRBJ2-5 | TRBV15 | CATSRGGQKQETQYF | TGTGCCACCAGCAGAGGGGGACAGAAACAAGAGACCCAGTACTTC
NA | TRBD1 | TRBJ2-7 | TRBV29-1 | CSYSPGQVYEQYF | TGCAGCTATAGTCCGGGACAGGTTTACGAGCAGTACTTC
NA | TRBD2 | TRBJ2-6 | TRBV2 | CASRTGLAGIEGANVLTF | TGTGCCAGCAGGACGGGACTAGCGGGGATAGAGGGGGCCAACGTCCTGACTTTC
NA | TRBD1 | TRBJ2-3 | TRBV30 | CAWSGTPDRLTDTQYF | TGTGCCTGGAGTGGGACTCCGGACAGGCTCACAGATACGCAGTATTTT
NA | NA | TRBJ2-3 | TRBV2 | CASSEGGESTDTQYF | TGTGCCAGCAGTGAAGGGGGCGAGAGCACAGATACGCAGTATTTT
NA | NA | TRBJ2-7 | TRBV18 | CASSPSFFRVPREQYF | TGTGCCAGCTCACCGTCCTTTTTCAGGGTCCCGCGGGAGCAGTACTTC
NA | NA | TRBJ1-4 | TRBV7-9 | CASSHVEAEKLFF | TGTGCCAGCAGCCACGTCGAGGCCGAAAAACTGTTTTTT
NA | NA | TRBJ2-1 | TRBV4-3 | CASSQELGENNEQFF | TGCGCCAGCAGCCAAGAGCTAGGCGAAAACAATGAGCAGTTCTTC
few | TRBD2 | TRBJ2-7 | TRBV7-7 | CASSLASGGPYEQYF | TGTGCCAGCAGCTTGGCTAGCGGGGGGCCCTACGAGCAGTACTTC
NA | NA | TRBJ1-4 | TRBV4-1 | CASSQEGGPNEKLFF | TGCGCCAGCAGCCAAGAGGGGGGGCCTAATGAAAAACTGTTTTTT
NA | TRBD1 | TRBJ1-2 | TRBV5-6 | CASSFTEGAEGYTF | TGTGCCAGCAGCTTTACTGAGGGGGCTGAGGGCTACACCTTC
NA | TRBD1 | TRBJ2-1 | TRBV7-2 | CASSAQLTGGPYNEQFF | TGTGCCAGCAGCGCGCAATTGACAGGGGGCCCCTACAATGAGCAGTTCTTC
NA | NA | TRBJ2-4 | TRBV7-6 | CASSLASRQSAKNIQYF | TGTGCCAGCAGCTTAGCAAGTCGACAGTCAGCCAAAAACATTCAGTACTTC
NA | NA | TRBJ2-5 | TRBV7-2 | CASSTIGLEGWTQYF | TGTGCCAGCAGCACGATAGGACTCGAGGGATGGACCCAGTACTTC
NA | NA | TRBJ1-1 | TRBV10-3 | CAISESGGSAEAFF | TGTGCCATCAGTGAGTCGGGAGGGAGCGCTGAAGCTTTCTTT
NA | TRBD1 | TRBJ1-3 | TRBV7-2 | CASSSDRGAGNTIYF | TGTGCCAGCAGCTCCGACAGGGGAGCCGGAAACACCATATATTTT
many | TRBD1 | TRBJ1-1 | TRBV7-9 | CASSSDRGTSKAFF | TGTGCCAGCAGCTCGGACAGGGGGACCTCTAAAGCTTTCTTT
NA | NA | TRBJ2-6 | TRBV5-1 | CASSLSSDPSSGANVLTF | TGCGCCAGCAGTCTAAGCAGCGACCCTAGCTCTGGGGCCAACGTCCTGACTTTC
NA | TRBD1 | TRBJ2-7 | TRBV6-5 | CASSSPGTGHYEQYF | TGTGCCAGCAGTTCCCCAGGGACAGGGCACTACGAGCAGTACTTC
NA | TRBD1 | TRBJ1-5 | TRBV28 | CASSTGQRDQPQHF | TGTGCCAGCAGTACGGGACAGAGAGATCAGCCCCAGCATTTT
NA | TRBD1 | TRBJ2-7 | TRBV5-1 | CASSLGTGPYEQYF | TGCGCCAGCAGCTTGGGGACAGGGCCCTACGAGCAGTACTTC
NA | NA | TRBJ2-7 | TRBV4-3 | CASSQETGGWREQYF | TGCGCCAGCAGCCAAGAAACGGGGGGCTGGCGCGAGCAGTACTTC
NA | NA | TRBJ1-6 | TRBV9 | CASSLTDAYNSPLHF | TGTGCCAGCAGCCTGACAGATGCCTATAATTCACCCCTCCACTTT
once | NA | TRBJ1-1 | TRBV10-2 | CASSELGPWDTEAFF | TGCGCCAGCAGTGAGTTGGGGCCTTGGGACACTGAAGCTTTCTTT